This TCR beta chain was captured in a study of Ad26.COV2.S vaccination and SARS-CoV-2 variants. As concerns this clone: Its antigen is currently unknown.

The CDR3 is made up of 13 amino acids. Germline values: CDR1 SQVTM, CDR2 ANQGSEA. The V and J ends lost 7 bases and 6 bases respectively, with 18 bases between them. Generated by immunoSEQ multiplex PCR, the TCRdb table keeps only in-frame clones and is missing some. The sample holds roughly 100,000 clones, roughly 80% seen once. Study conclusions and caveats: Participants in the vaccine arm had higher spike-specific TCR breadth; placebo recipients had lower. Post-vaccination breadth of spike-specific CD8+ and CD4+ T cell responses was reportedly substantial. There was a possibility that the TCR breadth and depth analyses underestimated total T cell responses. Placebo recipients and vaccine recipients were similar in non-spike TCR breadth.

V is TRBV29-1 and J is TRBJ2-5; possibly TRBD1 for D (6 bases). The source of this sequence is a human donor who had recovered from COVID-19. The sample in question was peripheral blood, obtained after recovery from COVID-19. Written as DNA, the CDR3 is TGCAGCGCCGAGAGGGCAGGGGAGAAGACCCAGTACTTC. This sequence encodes CSAERAGEKTQYF.